The entry below gives a single T cell receptor beta chain sequence along with its context. Its specificity is unknown. The data were taken from a study of T-cell reconstitution after alpha-beta-depleted transplantation in children. Points from the study as a whole: At around two months after transplant, the alpha-beta T cells were reportedly derived from several hundred expanded clones that came from non-depleted graft cells. One year after transplant, T-cell counts and diversity came mostly from newly produced T cells.

A library of TCRbeta sequences, prepared with unique molecular identifiers, was generated. In TCRdb, the PCR reads were re-called with MiXCR into one record per CDR3 protein. The repertoire holds 530,000 or so distinct CDR3 sequences, with 27% as singletons. This TCR came from a boy under three years old with Wiskott-Aldrich syndrome, due to receive a stem cell transplant. The source was PBMCs, collected before TCRalphabeta/CD19-depleted stem cell transplant.

The CDR3 region has the DNA TGTGCCAGCAGTTTATGGCGGATGAACACTGAAGCTTTCTTT. It yields the protein CASSLWRMNTEAFF. The chain links TRBV28 to TRBJ1-1; no reliable D call. The V end lost 0 bases, the J end lost 0 bases, and 5 bases lay between the germline ends. This CDR3 spans 14 amino acids. Germline V gene data show CDR1 as MDHEN and CDR2 as SYDVKM.